These 8 T cell receptor beta chains came from one sample sequenced in a study of vaccination and CD4 T cells after COVID-19. Treatment reported: approximately 10-day PBMC culture with coronavirus spike peptide pools or control peptides (ViraFEST assay). The Oncomine TCR Beta short-read assay was applied to DNA of cultured CD4+ T cells. TCRdb independently ran MiXCR on the PCR reads; one entry per CDR3 protein. The sample holds tens of thousands of distinct CDR3 sequences, approximately 48% seen once. The antigens for these receptors are not known. The sequencing sample was made of CD4+ T cells from blood, cultured in vitro. The receptors originated from a human donor who had recovered from COVID-19.

This clonotype was found a few times. This chain links TRBV7-3 with TRBJ2-5; D is uncertain. The V gene lost 0 bases and the J gene lost 1 base, with 3 bases spanning the gap. The CDR3 covers 13 residues. Germline values: CDR1 SGHTA, CDR2 FQGTGA. The CDR3 spells CASSLTFQETQYF. The CDR3 DNA sequence: TGTGCCAGCAGCTTAACCTTCCAAGAGACCCAGTACTTC.

The chain recombines TRBV6-5 with TRBJ2-7; D is possibly TRBD1 (6 bases). V lost 2 bases and J lost 9, with 8 bases in between. Per the germline V gene, CDR1 is MNHEY and CDR2 is SVGAGI. This CDR3 contains 11 residues. The CDR3 loop reads CASSYKGVQYF. For the CDR3, the DNA is TGTGCCAGCAGTTACAAGGGGGTGCAGTACTTC.

This clonotype was seen only a few times. This rearrangement joins TRBV6-2 or TRBV6-3 to TRBJ1-5; D unclear. The V and J ends lost 6 bases and 4 bases respectively, with 19 bases between them. The CDR3 runs 16 residues. The germline CDR1 and CDR2 sequences are MNHEY and SVGEGT. The DNA for the CDR3 is TGTGCCAGCAGACCCGGCGCGAAGCTTAGGAATCAGCCCCAGCATTTT. It encodes CASRPGAKLRNQPQHF.

V usage is TRBV6-1 and J usage is TRBJ2-1, with D hard to call. V shed 8 bases and J shed 10 bases, with 12 bases lying between them. In germline, CDR1 is MNHNS, CDR2 SASEGT. The CDR3 extends over 11 amino acids. CDR3 bases: TGTGCCAGCGGTAGATACGACGAGCAGTTCTTC. Protein product: CASGRYDEQFF.

This sequence joins TRBV7-3 and TRBJ1-5; D not resolved. Trimming removed 4 bases from V and 0 bases from J, with 10 bases in between. Germline V CDR1 and CDR2: SGHTA, FQGTGA. CDR3 size: 15 residues. CDR3 sequence reads: CASSSHLYSNQPQHF. The CDR3 coding sequence is TGTGCCAGCAGCTCTCATTTGTATAGCAATCAGCCCCAGCATTTT.

This clonotype was found a few times. The rearrangement uses TRBV6-1 and TRBJ1-5; D remains ambiguous. The CDR3 is 13 amino acids. V lost 5 bases and J 12 bases, leaving 17 bases between the germline ends. The germline gives CDR1 MNHNS, CDR2 SASEGT. CDR3 sequence (DNA): TGTGCCAGCAGTAAACCCGACAAGCCGAGCCAGCATTTT. Translated: CASSKPDKPSQHF.

This rearrangement joins TRBV5-1 to TRBJ2-3; a possible D gene is TRBD2 (7 bases). The CDR3 covers 14 residues. Germline V gene sequence: CDR1 SGHRS, CDR2 YFSETQ. Deletions cut 2 bases from V and 5 bases from J, with 12 bases between. The CDR3 DNA reads as TGCGCCAGCAGCTTAGGGAGGGGGGGAGATACGCAGTATTTT. Protein: CASSLGRGGDTQYF.

This chain connects TRBV15 to TRBJ2-7; 12 bases map to TRBD1. The CDR3 runs 17 residues. V was clipped by 3 bases and J by 6 bases; unmatched bases: 12. Germline CDR1 LNHNV, CDR2 YYDKDF (reference sequence). In DNA form, the CDR3 reads TGTGCCACCAGCAGGAGCCGGGACAGGGGGCCAGGAGGCGAGCAGTACTTC. This codes for CATSRSRDRGPGGEQYF.